What follows are 11 T cell receptor beta chains derived from one specimen sequenced in a study of blood T cell repertoires in COVID-19. This table comes from immunoSEQ multiplex PCR, and its TCRdb copy is limited to in-frame clones, with some not included. In the table there are under 80,000 clones, around four fifths of which are singletons. Material for sequencing was peripheral blood. These receptors all come from a man between 70 and 80 years old with acute or convalescent COVID-19.

The chain joins TRBV6-4 to TRBJ2-3; 8 bases are shared with TRBD2. The CDR3 loop spans 14 amino acids. Germline CDR1 MRHNA, CDR2 SNTAGT. V shed 4 bases and J 6 bases; nucleotides not matched to a gene: 6. This chain's CDR3 is CASSVGSGDDTQYF. The CDR3 bases are TGTGCCAGCAGTGTCGGTAGCGGGGATGATACGCAGTATTTT.

V and J are TRBV19 and TRBJ1-1, with 7 nucleotides matching TRBD1. Losses at the gene ends were 5 bases for V and 1 base for J; bases not matched to a gene: 10. Germline-derived CDR1 and CDR2 are LNHDA and SQIVND (reference sequence). This CDR3 contains 16 residues. The CDR3 loop is CASSGGQRIPNTEAFF. CDR3 DNA sequence: TGTGCCAGTAGTGGGGGACAGCGGATACCGAACACTGAAGCTTTCTTT. The full variable domain, with the rest looked up from reference TRBV19 and TRBJ1-1, is DGGITQSPKYLFRKEGQNVTLSCEQNLNHDAMYWYRQDPGQGLRLIYYSQIVNDFQKGDIAEGYSVSREKKESFPLTVTSAQKNPTAFYLCASSGGQRIPNTEAFFGQGTRLTVV.

V and J are TRBV25-1 and TRBJ2-3; 8 bases agree with TRBD1. CDR1 MGHDK and CDR2 SYGVNS come from the germline V gene. The CDR3 runs 14 residues. Unmatched junction bases numbered 2, after V lost 3 bases and J lost 3 bases. The CDR3 region has the DNA TGTGCCAGCAGTGATAGGACAGGGACAGATACGCAGTATTTT. Translating gives CASSDRTGTDTQYF.

Written as DNA, the CDR3 is TGTGCCAGCAGCCTGTCCAGGGATGAAGTCTTACATTTT. Translation: CASSLSRDEVLHF. The chain links TRBV2 to TRBJ1-5; D perhaps matches TRBD1 (5 bases). Trimming removed 6 bases from V and 16 bases from J, with 22 bases in between. CDR1 is SNHLY, CDR2 FYNNEI, per germline. CDR3 length: 13 residues.

V gene TRBV6-1 combines with J gene TRBJ2-7; D may be TRBD1 (5 bases). This CDR3 region has 12 residues. V lost 3 bases and J 4 bases, leaving 7 bases between the germline ends. Germline loops: CDR1 MNHNS, CDR2 SASEGT. Here the CDR3 DNA reads TGTGCCAGCAGTGACAGGGTTTACGAGCAGTACTTC. This translates into CASSDRVYEQYF.

This rearrangement joins TRBV5-1 to TRBJ2-3; no definite D call. There are 14 residues in the CDR3. V lost 7 bases to trimming and J lost 0 bases, with 12 bases between them. The germline CDR1 and CDR2 sequences are SGHRS and YFSETQ. The CDR3 DNA reads TGCGCCAGCTCCCCGGCGGTTAGCACAGATACGCAGTATTTT. The encoded protein is CASSPAVSTDTQYF.

The chain carries TRBV5-1 and TRBJ2-7; D is possibly TRBD1 (6 bases). This CDR3 is built from 13 residues. The V end was cut by 0 bases, the J end by 6 bases, with 10 bases between. Per the germline V gene, CDR1 is SGHRS and CDR2 is YFSETQ. CDR3 region: CASSLGYRAEQYF. The CDR3 DNA sequence: TGCGCCAGCAGCTTGGGATACAGGGCCGAGCAGTACTTC.

The genes are TRBV10-1 and TRBJ2-7; 7 nucleotides agree with TRBD1. J gave up 1 base and V 6 bases, and 3 bases lay outside the gene matches. The CDR3 spans 13 residues. Per the germline V gene, CDR1 is WNHNN and CDR2 is SYGVQD (reference sequence). CDR3: CASSRQGSYEQYF. The DNA for the CDR3 is TGCGCCAGCAGCCGACAGGGATCCTACGAGCAGTACTTC.

The V call is TRBV6-5, the J call TRBJ2-3, with TRBD2 matching 9 bases. The CDR3 extends over 15 amino acids. CDR1 is MNHEY and CDR2 is SVGAGI in the germline V gene. Unmatched junction bases numbered 6, after V lost 2 bases and J lost 6 bases. The CDR3 DNA reads TGTGCCAGCAGTTACATGGCGGGGGGGCTTGATACGCAGTATTTT. Its translation: CASSYMAGGLDTQYF.

The J gene is TRBJ1-2, the V gene TRBV28; 10 bases map to TRBD1. Germline assignment: CDR1 MDHEN and CDR2 SYDVKM. The V gene end was trimmed by 4 bases and the J gene end by 6 bases; junction bases not matched to a gene: 8. The CDR3 is 15 residues long. The CDR3 reads CASSSSGTGANGYTF. The DNA for the CDR3 is TGTGCCAGCAGTTCCTCCGGGACAGGGGCCAATGGCTACACCTTC.

This clone showed up just a few times. The CDR3, as DNA: TGCGCCAGCAGCCCCCGGGACAGGGGCGAGCAGTACTTC. Its translation is CASSPRDRGEQYF. The gene calls are TRBV5-1 and TRBJ2-7; 10 positions agree with TRBD1. J lost 6 bases, V lost 4 bases, and 4 bases had no gene match. Germline V CDR1 and CDR2: SGHRS, YFSETQ. The CDR3 covers 13 residues.